The 21 T cell receptor beta chains listed next were all sequenced from one sample in a study of cytomegalovirus exposure and HLA in healthy donors. PCR amplification relied on 60 Vbeta primers (plus 13 Jbeta primers). Profiled with immunoSEQ multiplex PCR; TCRdb holds only in-frame clones, not every one. The sample shows under 110,000 clones, under 80% of them seen only once. Sequencing was carried out using PBMCs. Every receptor here comes from a man aged 35 to 55 in good health and CMV-seronegative.

This chain joins TRBV6-5 and TRBJ2-7, with 9 bases fitting TRBD1. The germline V gene encodes CDR1 MNHEY and CDR2 SVGAGI. V gave up 4 bases and J gave up 6 bases; unmatched junction bases: 7. This CDR3 is 14 amino acids long. CDR3 sequence reads: CASSFPGQGGEQYF. The DNA of the CDR3 is TGTGCCAGCAGTTTTCCGGGACAGGGAGGCGAGCAGTACTTC.

V usage is TRBV10-2 and J usage is TRBJ1-1; 7 nucleotides agree with TRBD1. This CDR3 is built from 14 residues. Germline loops: CDR1 WSHSY, CDR2 SAAADI. After removal of 2 bases from V and 6 bases from J, the junction contained 6 bases not matched to a gene. The CDR3 bases are TGCGCCAGCAGTGAGGTGAGGGGGCAGGCTGAAGCTTTCTTT. This sequence encodes CASSEVRGQAEAFF.

This clone was counted between two and nine times. The chain carries TRBV28 and TRBJ2-7, with TRBD2 matching over 8 bases. CDR3 length: 13 residues. Looked up from germline, CDR1 is MDHEN and CDR2 is SYDVKM. V shed 5 bases and J 4 bases; nucleotides not matched to a gene: 4. Here the CDR3 DNA reads TGTGCCAGCAGTGGCGGGGGGCTGTACGAGCAGTACGTC. Translated, it gives CASSGGGLYEQYV.

The rearrangement joins TRBV5-6 to TRBJ2-3, with 7 bases that match TRBD1. Trimming removed 4 bases from V and 5 bases from J; junction bases left unmatched: 7. Looked up from germline, CDR1 is SGHDT and CDR2 is YYEEEE. The length of the CDR3 is 14 residues. This chain's CDR3 is CASSATGTRDTQYF. CDR3 sequence (DNA): TGTGCCAGCAGCGCGACAGGGACAAGAGATACGCAGTATTTT.

V and J are TRBV7-9 and TRBJ1-2; 10 bases are shared with TRBD1. V lost 5 bases, J lost 4 bases, and 13 bases stayed unmatched. CDR1 is SEHNR and CDR2 is FQNEAQ in the germline V gene (reference sequence). The CDR3 loop spans 17 amino acids. CDR3 DNA sequence: TGTGCCAGCAGCCCGGGGGGGGGACAGGGGCGCACCTATGGCTACACCTTC. Its translation: CASSPGGGQGRTYGYTF.

The chain is built from TRBV5-6 and TRBJ1-2, with D possibly TRBD1 on 6 matching bases. The V end was cut by 4 bases, the J end by 8 bases, with 18 bases between. Per germline, CDR1 SGHDT and CDR2 YYEEEE. The CDR3 covers 14 residues. DNA for the CDR3: TGTGCCAGCAGCCCTAGGACAGTTTCGGGAGGCTACACCTTC. The encoded protein is CASSPRTVSGGYTF.

The chain links TRBV14 to TRBJ1-4; a possible D gene is TRBD1 (5 bases). The CDR3 is 13 residues long. V lost 5 bases and J 7 bases, leaving 11 bases between the germline ends. Germline CDR1 SGHDN, CDR2 FVKESK. The CDR3 region has the DNA TGTGCCAGCAGCAGGGGTCTCCGTGAAAAACTGTTTTTT. Its protein is CASSRGLREKLFF.

This clone appeared a few times. The chain has TRBV5-1 and TRBJ1-2, with TRBD1 matching over 8 bases. J gave up 3 bases and V 4 bases, and 5 bases lay outside the gene matches. This CDR3 has 14 residues. Germline assignment: CDR1 SGHRS and CDR2 YFSETQ. The CDR3 spells CASSPADRDYGYTF. In nucleotides, the CDR3 is TGCGCCAGCAGCCCTGCGGACAGGGACTATGGCTACACCTTC.

This chain joins TRBV18 and TRBJ1-4, with D maybe TRBD1 (5 bases). The CDR3 consists of 14 residues. Trimming took 3 bases from V and 4 from J, leaving 9 bases between them. CDR1 KGHSH and CDR2 LQKENI come from the germline V gene. The CDR3 DNA reads as TGTGCCAGCTCACCGACAGTGGATAATGAAAAACTGTTTTTT. Its protein product is CASSPTVDNEKLFF.

The chain has TRBV19 and TRBJ1-3; D is ambiguous. The germline CDR1 and CDR2 sequences are LNHDA and SQIVND (reference sequence). The CDR3 spans 16 residues. V was trimmed by 5 bases and J by 0 bases, leaving 14 bases between them. This CDR3 reads CASSLYAGFSGNTIYF. The CDR3 region has the DNA TGTGCCAGTAGTCTCTACGCAGGATTCTCTGGAAACACCATATATTTT.

This chain connects TRBV28 to TRBJ2-5; TRBD2 matches at 12 bases. The length of the CDR3 is 15 residues. Germline V gene data show CDR1 as MDHEN and CDR2 as SYDVKM. V lost 11 bases, J lost 5 bases, and 12 bases stayed unmatched. CDR3 region: CAGGTASGGAETQYF. In DNA, the CDR3 is TGTGCCGGAGGGACGGCTAGCGGGGGGGCGGAGACCCAGTACTTC.

This chain joins TRBV30 and TRBJ1-2; TRBD1 agrees at 10 bases. The CDR3 extends over 14 amino acids. J lost 7 bases, V lost 0 bases, and 5 bases had no gene match. Germline V gene data show CDR1 as GTSNPN and CDR2 as SVGIG (reference sequence). The CDR3 coding sequence is TGTGCCTGGAGTGTTGACAGGGGGCGAGGTGGCTACACCTTC. Translation gives CAWSVDRGRGGYTF. Full variable domain (rest looked up from reference TRBV30 and TRBJ1-2): SQTIHQWPATLVQPVGSPLSLECTVEGTSNPNLYWYRQAAGRGLQLLFYSVGIGQISSEVPQNLSASRPQDRQFILSSKKLLLSDSGFYLCAWSVDRGRGGYTFGSGTRLTVV.

Notes on this clone: In this CDR3 the conserved last residue, phenylalanine or tryptophan, is missing, so a read error is likely. The chain combines TRBV7-2 with TRBJ1-2; the D gene is possibly TRBD1 (5 bases). The CDR3 covers 13 residues. CDR1 is SGHTA, CDR2 FQGNSA, per germline. The V end was cut by 1 base, the J end by 4 bases, with 7 bases between. In DNA form, the CDR3 reads TGTGCCAGCAGCTTAGACAGGAGCTATGGCTACACCCTC. Amino acid sequence: CASSLDRSYGYTL.

This chain joins TRBV18 and TRBJ2-2; 9 nucleotides match TRBD2. CDR3 length: 15 amino acids. Trimming at V came to 3 bases and at J to 5 bases, leaving 4 bases not matched to a gene. Germline V gives CDR1 KGHSH, CDR2 LQKENI. CDR3: CASSPLAGRTGELFF. CDR3 DNA: TGTGCCAGCTCACCTCTAGCGGGGAGGACCGGGGAGCTGTTTTTT.

The chain has TRBV11-3 and TRBJ2-1, with 7 bases matching TRBD2. Unmatched junction bases numbered 10, after V lost 5 bases and J lost 0 bases. Germline V gene sequence: CDR1 SGHNT, CDR2 YENEEA. CDR3 length: 17 residues. The CDR3 is CASSNRGGGSSYNEQFF. DNA for the CDR3: TGTGCCAGCAGCAATAGGGGCGGGGGAAGCTCCTACAATGAGCAGTTCTTC.

The V and J genes are TRBV5-6 and TRBJ1-6, with 7 bases that match TRBD1. CDR1 and CDR2 (germline): SGHDT, YYEEEE. J gave up 9 bases and V 0 bases, and 3 bases lay outside the gene matches. CDR3 size: 14 residues. CDR3 coding DNA: TGTGCCAGCAGCTTGGGACAGGGCGGTTCACCCCTCCACTTT. The encoded protein is CASSLGQGGSPLHF. Full variable domain (outside the CDR3, taken from reference TRBV5-6 and TRBJ1-6): DAGVTQSPTHLIKTRGQQVTLRCSPKSGHDTVSWYQQALGQGPQFIFQYYEEEERQRGNFPDRFSGHQFPNYSSELNVNALLLGDSALYLCASSLGQGGSPLHFGNGTRLTVT.

CDR3 nucleotides: TGTGCCAGCAGATTCGGGGGGACAGGGTCCACAGATACGCAGTATTTT. Protein product: CASRFGGTGSTDTQYF. The chain carries TRBV5-8 and TRBJ2-3; 9 bases align to TRBD1. The CDR3 sequence is 16 residues long. The V segment lost 5 bases and the J segment 2 bases; nucleotides outside the gene matches: 9. CDR1 and CDR2 from the germline V gene are SGHTS and YDEGEE. Full variable domain (missing parts from reference TRBV5-8 and TRBJ2-3): EAGVTQSPTHLIKTRGQQATLRCSPISGHTSVYWYQQALGLGLQFLLWYDEGEERNRGNFPPRFSGRQFPNYSSELNVNALELEDSALYLCASRFGGTGSTDTQYFGPGTRLTVL.

As DNA, the CDR3 is TGTGCCAGCAGTTTCGTATTTGAAAAACTGTTTTTT. It specifies CASSFVFEKLFF. The chain combines TRBV28 with TRBJ1-4; D gene unclear. Looked up from germline, CDR1 is MDHEN and CDR2 is SYDVKM. This CDR3 has 12 residues. The V gene lost 3 bases and the J gene lost 7 bases, with 6 bases spanning the gap.

The chain uses TRBV7-8 and TRBJ1-2; unclear D gene. CDR1 and CDR2 from the germline V gene are SGHVS and FQNEAQ. V was pared by 1 base and J by 3 bases, with 9 bases between. The CDR3 runs to 14 residues. The CDR3 sequence is CASSLGPSHYGYTF. The CDR3 DNA reads TGTGCCAGCAGCTTAGGCCCGAGCCACTATGGCTACACCTTC.

The chain has TRBV7-9 and TRBJ2-5; 8 bases are shared with TRBD2. This CDR3 is built from 15 residues. The germline V gene encodes CDR1 SEHNR and CDR2 FQNEAQ (reference sequence). Trimming took 4 bases from V and 5 from J; bases not matched to a gene: 9. DNA for the CDR3: TGTGCCAGCAGCTCAAACCCGGGAGGGGTGGAGACCCAGTACTTC. It translates to CASSSNPGGVETQYF.

The rearrangement links TRBV18 to TRBJ2-7; TRBD1 matches at 9 bases. CDR1 is KGHSH and CDR2 is LQKENI in the germline V gene. This CDR3 spans 13 amino acids. With V trimmed by 3 bases and J by 6 bases, 3 bases remained unmatched. CDR3 amino acids: CASSPDRGTEQYF. The CDR3 nucleotides read TGTGCCAGCTCACCGGACAGGGGAACCGAGCAGTACTTC.